This TCR beta chain was sequenced in a study of blood T cells in healthy people across ages. V dropped 5 bases and J dropped 10; count of bases not matched to a gene: 18. The CDR3 runs 19 residues. CDR1 is SGHTA, CDR2 FQGTGA, per germline. It was with a sample-barcoded 5' primer and a J-beta primer mix that a second PCR of roughly 7 to 12 cycles was run. From the 5' RACE reads, TCRdb called clonotypes with MiXCR, one entry per CDR3 protein. The sample has approximately 800,000 distinct CDR3 sequences, 62% seen once. The V gene is TRBV7-3, the J gene TRBJ2-1; TRBD2 agrees at 15 bases. This sequence originates from a man under 40 in good health. The specimen sequenced was blood. The CDR3 protein is CASSPTWTSGGAPGKEQFF. CDR3 coding DNA: TGTGCCAGCAGCCCAACCTGGACTAGCGGGGGGGCCCCTGGTAAGGAGCAGTTCTTC.